This TCR beta chain was profiled in a study of human T cells and chemical hapten exposure. Time point meaning: patch test 1, 2 weeks after DPC sensitization. Treatment reported: therapeutic diphenylcyclopropenone sensitization with weekly scalp DPC. Venepuncture was done earlier than the placement of each patch test. TCRdb independently ran MiXCR on the RACE reads; one entry per CDR3 protein. This table holds roughly 80,000 distinct CDR3 sequences, roughly 10% found once. Of note for this clonotype: The antigen remains undetermined.

The V gene's germline CDR1 is LGHDT and CDR2 YNNKEL (reference sequence). Trimming cost V 0 bases and J 5 bases, with 5 bases left between them. The CDR3 has 13 amino acids. Regarding the study as a whole: Versus controls, expanded TCRs had significantly more large CDR3 similarity clusters.

The chain uses TRBV3-1 and TRBJ1-5; no clear D gene. This material consisted of whole blood, taken in connection with sensitization to the hapten diphenylcyclopropenone (DPC). The clonotype comes from a woman between 45 and 60 years old with alopecia areata. Some clones in this sample may be carry-over from other donors' samples. CDR3 sequence reads: CASSQDTDQPQHF. The DNA for the CDR3 is TGTGCCAGCAGCCAAGATACGGATCAGCCCCAGCATTTT.